These 25 T cell receptor beta chains share one sample of origin, sequenced in a study of human T cells and chemical hapten exposure. TCRdb reprocessed the RACE reads with MiXCR, giving one entry per CDR3 protein. The data contain more than 70,000 distinct CDR3 sequences, under 14% of them singletons. Time point noted: patch test 2, 6 weeks after DPC sensitization. Treatment: therapeutic diphenylcyclopropenone sensitization with weekly scalp DPC. Material: whole blood, obtained in connection with sensitization to the hapten diphenylcyclopropenone (DPC). The source is a man aged 18-30 years with alopecia areata. Some clones in this sample may be carry-over from other donors' samples.

In this sample, this clonotype turned up a few times. This chain uses TRBV29-1 with TRBJ2-1; D is undetermined. The CDR3 totals 13 residues. The V end was cut by 2 bases, the J end by 7 bases, with 12 bases between. Germline lookup yields CDR1 SQVTM and CDR2 ANQGSEA. CDR3 coding DNA: TGCAGCGTTGAATTGTACGGGCGGAATGAGCAGTTCTTC. Its translation: CSVELYGRNEQFF.

This chain joins TRBV6-1 and TRBJ2-3; 9 bases are shared with TRBD2. Germline-derived CDR1 and CDR2 are MNHNS and SASEGT. The CDR3 is 15 amino acids. The V and J ends lost 2 bases and 4 bases, in that order; junction bases with no gene match: 4. The CDR3 DNA sequence: TGTGCCAGCAGTGAAAAGGTAGCGGGGGCAGATACGCAGTATTTT. This sequence encodes CASSEKVAGADTQYF.

The rearrangement uses TRBV7-2 and TRBJ2-3, with D hard to call. V was trimmed by 1 base and J by 8 bases, leaving 7 bases between them. Germline CDR1 and CDR2: SGHTA and FQGNSA. The CDR3 contains 12 residues. The CDR3 loop is CASSLGWFTQYF. CDR3 nucleotides: TGTGCCAGCAGCTTAGGGTGGTTTACGCAGTATTTT.

This clonotype has a count of ten or more. The rearrangement joins TRBV18 to TRBJ2-5; D call uncertain. CDR3 length equals 16 residues. Germline loops: CDR1 KGHSH, CDR2 LQKENI. The V and J ends lost 0 bases and 5 bases respectively, with 16 bases between them. The CDR3 loop is CASSPPSRKGTETQYF. Here the CDR3 DNA reads TGTGCCAGCTCACCACCGAGTAGGAAGGGCACCGAGACCCAGTACTTC.

Here the CDR3 reads CASSKDSSEAFF. The CDR3, as DNA: TGCGCCAGCAGCAAGGACAGTAGTGAAGCTTTCTTT. V and J are TRBV10-1 and TRBJ1-1, with D perhaps TRBD1 (6 bases). V lost 6 bases to trimming and J lost 7 bases, with 12 bases between them. Germline CDR1 WNHNN, CDR2 SYGVQD (reference sequence). This CDR3 has 12 residues.

Many counts were recorded for this clonotype. The chain carries TRBV7-2 and TRBJ2-3, with D maybe TRBD2 (6 bases). The germline CDR1 and CDR2 sequences are SGHTA and FQGNSA. The CDR3 consists of 14 residues. V gave up 1 base and J gave up 6 bases, with 11 bases separating them. The CDR3 loop reads CASSLGGAGDTQYF. CDR3 nucleotides: TGTGCCAGCAGCTTAGGCGGGGCAGGGGATACGCAGTATTTT.

This clonotype appeared many times. The chain's CDR3 is CASIGGGTGDYGYTF. In nucleotides, the CDR3 is TGTGCCAGCATAGGCGGCGGGACAGGCGATTATGGCTACACCTTC. The rearrangement links TRBV6-5 to TRBJ1-2; 8 bases are shared with TRBD1. The CDR3 is 15 amino acids. V shed 7 bases and J 5 bases; nucleotides not matched to a gene: 12. Germline V lookup: CDR1 MNHEY, CDR2 SVGAGI.

This clonotype was seen many times. This sequence joins TRBV4-3 and TRBJ1-3; D is undetermined. CDR1 LGHNA and CDR2 YSLEER come from the germline V gene. CDR3 length equals 15 residues. Trimming removed 1 base from V and 0 bases from J, with 7 bases in between. The CDR3 DNA is TGCGCCAGCAGCCAAGGAACTATCTCTGGAAACACCATATATTTT. This gives the protein CASSQGTISGNTIYF.

The sample holds a few counts of this clonotype. The chain uses TRBV29-1 and TRBJ2-3; D perhaps matches TRBD1 (6 bases). V gave up 7 bases and J gave up 6 bases, with 14 bases separating them. The CDR3 extends over 12 amino acids. Germline V lookup: CDR1 SQVTM, CDR2 ANQGSEA. The CDR3 spells CSGVTGRDTQYF. CDR3 coding DNA: TGCAGCGGGGTGACAGGCCGGGATACGCAGTATTTT.

This clonotype was seen many times. The gene calls are TRBV12-3 or TRBV12-4 and TRBJ2-7, with D perhaps matching TRBD1 (6 bases). Trimming removed 4 bases from V and 1 base from J, with 14 bases in between. There are 15 residues in the CDR3. CDR3 sequence: CASSYGGGSSYEQYF. CDR3 DNA: TGTGCCAGCAGTTATGGGGGCGGCTCTTCCTACGAGCAGTACTTC.

The rearrangement links TRBV4-3 to TRBJ2-1, with 10 positions matching TRBD2. The CDR3 spans 14 residues. V shed 0 bases and J 9 bases; nucleotides not matched to a gene: 2. Germline CDR1 reads LGHNA; CDR2 reads YSLEER. Written as DNA, the CDR3 is TGCGCCAGCAGCCAAGAGGCTAGCGGGGGTGAGCAGTTCTTC. Translation gives CASSQEASGGEQFF.

V gene TRBV29-1 combines with J gene TRBJ1-1, with D possibly being TRBD1 (5 bases). Trimming shortened V by 4 bases and J by 0 bases, and 9 bases separated the two germline ends. The CDR3 sequence is 13 residues long. Germline-derived CDR1 and CDR2 are SQVTM and ANQGSEA. This CDR3 reads CSVVRQMNTEAFF. The DNA for the CDR3 is TGCAGCGTTGTTCGACAGATGAACACTGAAGCTTTCTTT.

This clonotype was seen at least ten times. This chain links TRBV18 with TRBJ1-2, with 7 bases that match TRBD1. J gave up 7 bases and V 3 bases, and 14 bases lay outside the gene matches. Germline-derived CDR1 and CDR2 are KGHSH and LQKENI. CDR3 length: 16 residues. The CDR3 reads CASSPGGQAAFSGYTF. In nucleotides, the CDR3 is TGTGCCAGCTCACCCGGTGGACAGGCGGCTTTCTCTGGCTACACCTTC.

The V and J genes are TRBV7-6 and TRBJ2-1; D unresolved. Per the germline V gene, CDR1 is SGHVS and CDR2 is FNYEAQ. This CDR3 is built from 12 residues. Trimming cost V 1 base and J 6 bases, with 4 bases left between them. The CDR3 protein is CASSLVPNEQFF. The CDR3 nucleotides are TGTGCCAGCAGCTTAGTACCCAATGAGCAGTTCTTC.

V gene TRBV11-2 combines with J gene TRBJ2-2; no firm D call. V lost 1 base and J 0 bases, leaving 6 bases between the germline ends. The germline gives CDR1 SGHAT, CDR2 FQNNGV. This CDR3 is 15 amino acids long. The CDR3 DNA reads TGTGCCAGCAGCTTAGGCGGAACGAACACCGGGGAGCTGTTTTTT. It translates to CASSLGGTNTGELFF.

A few counts support this clonotype. This rearrangement joins TRBV10-3 to TRBJ2-2; 7 bases fit TRBD1. CDR3 length: 15 amino acids. After removal of 3 bases from V and 7 bases from J, the junction contained 8 bases not matched to a gene. The germline V gene has CDR1 ENHRY and CDR2 SYGVKD. CDR3 in DNA: TGTGCCATCAGTGACCGGACCAGGGGGAACGGGGAGCTGTTTTTT. Protein product: CAISDRTRGNGELFF.

This clonotype appeared many times. The V and J genes are TRBV27 and TRBJ2-7; D assignment may be TRBD1 or TRBD2 (5 bases each). V lost 8 bases to trimming and J lost 3 bases, with 17 bases between them. The CDR3 is 14 residues long. Germline lookup yields CDR1 MNHEY and CDR2 SMNVEV (reference sequence). CDR3 nucleotides: TGTGCCAGCGGGCACAGCCCTGGGGGCTACGAGCAGTACTTC. Translating gives CASGHSPGGYEQYF.

This sequence joins TRBV6-6 and TRBJ1-5; no clear D gene. This CDR3 spans 15 amino acids. CDR1 and CDR2 from the germline V gene are MNHNY and SVGAGI (reference sequence). V was clipped by 7 bases and J by 4 bases, with 17 bases between them. The CDR3 protein is CASNARETLNQPQHF. CDR3 in DNA: TGTGCCAGCAACGCAAGGGAAACTTTAAATCAGCCCCAGCATTTT.

Details on this clonotype: One base away lies a much larger clone, so this may be a sequencing read error. The chain uses TRBV4-1 and TRBJ1-3; D is unresolved. Germline V gene sequence: CDR1 MGHRA, CDR2 YSYEKL. The CDR3 extends over 17 amino acids. Here the CDR3 DNA reads TGCGCCAGCAGCCAAGACCCCTGGTGGAGCTCTGGAGACACCATATATTTT. Translation: CASSQDPWWSSGDTIYF.

The rearrangement links TRBV11-2 to TRBJ2-1; TRBD1 aligns across 9 bases. The CDR3 sequence is 14 residues long. Germline lookup yields CDR1 SGHAT and CDR2 FQNNGV. Trimming removed 4 bases from V and 7 bases from J; junction bases left unmatched: 5. CDR3 residues: CASSSSGQGNEQFF. The CDR3 DNA reads TGTGCCAGCAGCTCCTCGGGACAGGGTAATGAGCAGTTCTTC.

This clonotype has ten or more counts. The V and J genes are TRBV7-3 and TRBJ1-6, with D unclear. V dropped 2 bases and J dropped 5 bases, with 10 bases sitting between them. The CDR3 has 15 residues. Germline V CDR1 and CDR2: SGHTA, FQGTGA. CDR3 sequence reads: CASSLWPDHNSPLHF. The DNA for the CDR3 is TGTGCCAGCAGCTTATGGCCTGACCATAATTCACCCCTCCACTTT.

This clonotype showed up many times. The chain carries TRBV4-3 and TRBJ2-1; unclear D gene. V lost 1 base to trimming and J lost 0 bases, with 1 base between them. Per the germline V gene, CDR1 is LGHNA and CDR2 is YSLEER. The CDR3 runs to 13 residues. As DNA, the CDR3 is TGCGCCAGCAGCCAAGGCTCCTACAATGAGCAGTTCTTC. Residues: CASSQGSYNEQFF.

The chain employs TRBV27 and TRBJ1-5, with 10 bases aligning to TRBD1. After removal of 8 bases from V and 1 base from J, the junction contained 8 bases not matched to a gene. The germline gives CDR1 MNHEY, CDR2 SMNVEV (reference sequence). There are 16 residues in the CDR3. Here the CDR3 reads CASGGTGDRSNQPQHF. The DNA of the CDR3 is TGTGCCAGCGGAGGGACAGGGGACAGAAGCAATCAGCCCCAGCATTTT.

This clonotype was counted only a few times. CDR3 sequence (DNA): TGTGCCAGCAGCAAACTACGAACCGGGGAGCTGTTTTTT. Translated, it gives CASSKLRTGELFF. This chain links TRBV11-2 with TRBJ2-2; D gene unclear. CDR3 length: 13 residues. The germline V and J ends were trimmed by 5 bases and 5 bases, with 9 bases remaining between them. Germline lookup yields CDR1 SGHAT and CDR2 FQNNGV.

This clonotype showed up just a few times. This sequence joins TRBV28 and TRBJ1-6; possibly TRBD1 for D (6 bases). Trimming took off 1 base at V and 7 bases at J, with 17 bases between the two ends. The CDR3 is made up of 17 amino acids. Germline loops: CDR1 MDHEN, CDR2 SYDVKM. This chain's CDR3 is CASSLSPGGGFNSPLHF. As DNA, the CDR3 is TGTGCCAGCAGTTTATCGCCGGGAGGGGGTTTCAATTCACCCCTCCACTTT.